This record covers a single T cell receptor (beta chain). The antigen is unknown. Researchers ran the PCR with 60 Vbeta and 13 Jbeta primers. Using immunoSEQ multiplex PCR, the repertoire was profiled, and TCRdb retains in-frame clones only, with some absent. The sample lists under 200,000 clones; around 76% were seen once. The entry originates in a study of cytomegalovirus exposure and HLA in healthy donors. Study-level results: Most observed TCR sequences were rare, whereas some public TCRs were detected in many donors. Earlier results showed most TCR beta V segments being productive about 87% or about 30% of the time.

Trimming removed 4 bases from V and 6 bases from J, with 12 bases in between. Germline CDR1 and CDR2: MDHEN and SYDVKM. The CDR3 covers 13 residues. The TCR was taken from a girl aged 5 to 17 in good health and CMV-seropositive. Sequenced sample: PBMCs. This rearrangement joins TRBV28 to TRBJ1-2, with D uncertain. The CDR3 region has the DNA TGTGCCAGCAGTTCGGGATTCCGAGATGGCTACACCTTC. Amino acids: CASSSGFRDGYTF.